This T cell receptor (beta chain) was documented in a study of shared clonotypes between healthy human individuals. Naive CD4+ cells were CD45RA-selected; the remaining cells were memory. As concerns this clone: Its target is unknown.

Broader study findings: The sole specimen, blood, was sampled, and tissue repertoires likely differ.

Only in-frame clones appear in the TCRdb table, and some are missing; sequencing was by immunoSEQ multiplex PCR. The repertoire holds over a million clones, with approximately 98% as singletons. This CDR3 has 15 residues. Trimming at V came to 0 bases and at J to 7 bases, leaving 3 bases not matched to a gene. Germline CDR1 and CDR2: LNHNV and YYDKDF (reference sequence). J is TRBJ2-2 and V is TRBV15; 9 bases align to TRBD2. The sequencing sample was made of naive CD4+ T cells sorted from blood. As to subset: CD45RA+ positively selected. This receptor was identified in a man younger than 40 in good health. CDR3 amino acids: CATSREISGSGELFF. The CDR3, as DNA: TGTGCCACCAGCAGAGAAATTAGCGGGAGCGGGGAGCTGTTTTTT. The full variable domain, completed using reference TRBV15 and TRBJ2-2, is DAMVIQNPRYQVTQFGKPVTLSCSQTLNHNVMYWYQQKSSQAPKLLFHYYDKDFNNEADTPDNFQSRRPNTSFCFLDIRSPGLGDTAMYLCATSREISGSGELFFGEGSRLTVL.